This T cell receptor (beta chain) was retrieved from a study of breast tumors, draining lymph nodes, adjacent tissues. Study-wide findings and caveats: That most tumor T cells come from lymph nodes remained unproven. Tumor repertoires ranked between lymph nodes and nontumor tissue in diversity, with V and J gene preferences. Findings are consistent with lymph node origin and intratumoral expansion of most tumor T cells.

This CDR3 region has 14 residues. V lost 0 bases to trimming and J lost 3 bases; unmatched junction nucleotides: 0. The V gene's germline CDR1 is ENHRY and CDR2 SYGVKD. Axillary draining lymph nodes of breast cancer patients supplied the node samples. TCRdb called the multiplex PCR reads again in MiXCR, with one record for every CDR3 protein. In the table there are roughly 220,000 distinct CDR3 sequences, about 34% of which are singletons. This clonotype was observed many times. Its specificity is unknown. The source material was axillary lymph node tissue. The origin of this receptor is a female donor with breast cancer. Some clones in this sample may be carry-over from other donors' samples. This chain connects TRBV10-3 to TRBJ2-3, with 7 bases aligning to TRBD2. The CDR3 DNA follows: TGTGCCATCAGTGAGTCGGGGGGGACAGATACGCAGTATTTT. Protein product: CAISESGGTDTQYF.